A single sample gave rise to the 30 T cell receptor beta chains below, sequenced in a study of blood T cell repertoires in COVID-19. TCRdb keeps only in-frame clones here, not all; method: immunoSEQ multiplex PCR. The repertoire includes around 250,000 clones, approximately 80% of them detected once, and 14% to 15% sits in the top ten. The material sequenced was PBMCs or T cells enriched from blood (not recorded which). The receptors here all came from a man in his forties who had recovered from COVID-19.

The chain employs TRBV2 and TRBJ1-1; tentatively, D is TRBD1 (6 bases). V shed 4 bases and J shed 1 base, with 10 bases lying between them. The CDR3 is 14 amino acids. Germline values: CDR1 SNHLY, CDR2 FYNNEI. The CDR3 bases are TGTGCCAGCAGTGCCAGACAGGAGAACACTGAAGCTTTCTTT. Translated: CASSARQENTEAFF.

The V and J genes are TRBV15 and TRBJ2-7; perhaps TRBD1 as D (6 bases). This CDR3 has 15 amino acids. Trimming left V 0 bases short and J 4 bases short, with 13 bases between. The germline V gene encodes CDR1 LNHNV and CDR2 YYDKDF (reference sequence). CDR3 nucleotides: TGTGCCACCAGCAGAGATACACGGACAGATTACGAGCAGTACTTC. This translates into CATSRDTRTDYEQYF.

The rearrangement links TRBV10-3 to TRBJ1-1; 9 positions agree with TRBD1. The CDR3 runs to 14 residues. Unmatched junction bases numbered 8, after V lost 7 bases and J lost 5 bases. Germline V gene lookup returns CDR1 ENHRY and CDR2 SYGVKD. This CDR3 is CAIKGQGGDTEAFF. For the CDR3, the DNA is TGTGCCATCAAGGGACAGGGCGGGGATACTGAAGCTTTCTTT.

This chain's CDR3 is CASSPLTARYSNQPQHF. Written as DNA, the CDR3 is TGTGCCAGCAGTCCCTTGACCGCTAGGTATAGCAATCAGCCCCAGCATTTT. V and J are TRBV28 and TRBJ1-5, with no clear D. Germline CDR1 and CDR2: MDHEN and SYDVKM. Trimming stripped 5 bases from V and 0 bases from J, with 17 bases between. The CDR3 extends over 17 amino acids.

V gene TRBV4-1 combines with J gene TRBJ2-4; TRBD1 matches at 7 bases. The ends lost 3 bases at V and 6 bases at J; junction bases unmatched: 11. This CDR3 region has 16 residues. Germline CDR1 reads MGHRA; CDR2 reads YSYEKL. CDR3 sequence: CASSHIQGPPGNIQYF. In DNA form, the CDR3 reads TGCGCCAGCAGCCACATACAGGGGCCTCCGGGAAACATTCAGTACTTC.

This clone was picked up a small number of times. The chain combines TRBV24-1 with TRBJ1-2, with 7 bases matching TRBD1. CDR1 KGHDR and CDR2 SFDVKD come from the germline V gene. CDR3 length equals 13 residues. With 7 bases clipped from V and 4 bases from J, the junction kept 5 bases outside the gene matches. This chain's CDR3 is CATRSTGAYGYTF. The CDR3 DNA sequence: TGTGCCACCAGATCCACAGGGGCCTATGGCTACACCTTC.

The chain is built from TRBV6-5 and TRBJ2-7; perhaps TRBD2 as D (6 bases). This CDR3 comprises 12 residues. V lost 2 bases and J 6 bases, leaving 8 bases between the germline ends. Germline V lookup: CDR1 MNHEY, CDR2 SVGAGI. This chain's CDR3 is CASSYRAGEQYF. The DNA for the CDR3 is TGTGCCAGCAGTTACCGAGCGGGCGAGCAGTACTTC.

The genes are TRBV21-1 and TRBJ2-7; TRBD1 reflects the table's D call only, with no check against the DNA. TRBV21-1 is shown as a pseudogene. The CDR3 length is 18 residues. The CDR3 sequence: CASSTPDRGLGGSYEQYF. The DNA of the CDR3 is TGTGCCAGCAGTACGCCGGACAGGGGGCTGGGGGGGAGCTACGAGCAGTACTTC.

The gene calls are TRBV24-1 and TRBJ2-4; no firm D call. Trimming removed 5 bases at V and 7 bases at J, with 14 bases between. Germline assignment: CDR1 KGHDR and CDR2 SFDVKD. This CDR3 has 14 residues. This CDR3 reads CATSASGVGNIQYF. The CDR3 DNA sequence: TGTGCCACCAGTGCCAGTGGAGTCGGGAACATTCAGTACTTC.

This clone occurred a few times. This chain connects TRBV19 to TRBJ1-2; 7 bases agree with TRBD1. Trimming removed 3 bases from V and 3 bases from J; junction bases left unmatched: 1. The CDR3 extends over 13 amino acids. Per the germline V gene, CDR1 is LNHDA and CDR2 is SQIVND (reference sequence). CDR3 sequence: CASSIQGDYGYTF. The CDR3 region has the DNA TGTGCCAGTAGTATTCAGGGGGACTATGGCTACACCTTC.

This rearrangement joins TRBV6-2 or TRBV6-3 to TRBJ2-2, with 14 bases that match TRBD2. The CDR3 spans 18 residues. With V trimmed by 5 bases and J by 4 bases, 9 bases remained unmatched. CDR1 and CDR2 from the germline V gene are MNHEY and SVGEGT. The CDR3 protein is CASSPRLAGGPGTGELFF. CDR3 DNA sequence: TGTGCCAGCAGTCCGCGACTAGCGGGGGGGCCGGGCACCGGGGAGCTGTTTTTT.

The gene calls are TRBV10-1 and TRBJ1-1; D may be TRBD1 (6 bases). Germline V CDR1 and CDR2: WNHNN, SYGVQD (reference sequence). The germline V and J ends were trimmed by 0 bases and 4 bases, with 18 bases remaining between them. This CDR3 comprises 17 residues. The CDR3: CASSESISGGRGTEAFF. CDR3 DNA sequence: TGCGCCAGCAGTGAGTCGATTTCCGGGGGGCGGGGCACTGAAGCTTTCTTT.

The chain employs TRBV28 and TRBJ1-3, with D unclear. V was shortened by 6 bases and J by 4 bases, with 10 bases between the two germline ends. Germline CDR1 is MDHEN and CDR2 is SYDVKM. This CDR3 is built from 13 residues. The CDR3 region has the DNA TGTGCCAGCAGCCCGAGATTGGGAAACACCATATATTTT. It codes for CASSPRLGNTIYF.

This sequence joins TRBV5-1 and TRBJ1-1, with a possible D match to TRBD1 (6 bases). This CDR3 is built from 13 residues. V was pared by 1 base and J by 8 bases, with 12 bases between. Germline CDR1 and CDR2: SGHRS and YFSETQ. CDR3 DNA: TGCGCCAGCAGCTTGTTTATGGGACAAGAAGCTTTCTTT. This translates into CASSLFMGQEAFF.

This rearrangement joins TRBV10-3 to TRBJ2-1; D perhaps matches TRBD1 (5 bases). CDR3 length: 13 amino acids. The germline V gene has CDR1 ENHRY and CDR2 SYGVKD. V lost 0 bases and J lost 9, with 9 bases in between. CDR3 protein: CAISESTAGEQFF. CDR3 nucleotides: TGTGCCATCAGTGAGTCGACAGCCGGTGAGCAGTTCTTC.

There are a few counts of this clone. The genes are TRBV2 and TRBJ2-7, with 12 nucleotides matching TRBD2. The CDR3 is 15 amino acids. V was pared by 6 bases and J by 2 bases, with 5 bases of the junction left unmatched. Germline V gene lookup returns CDR1 SNHLY and CDR2 FYNNEI. Here the CDR3 reads CASRRLAGDPYEQYF. CDR3 nucleotide sequence: TGTGCCAGCAGGAGACTAGCGGGAGACCCCTACGAGCAGTACTTC.

The chain couples TRBV10-3 to TRBJ1-1; no definite D call. Trimming took off 4 bases at V and 1 base at J, with 13 bases between the two ends. The CDR3 contains 15 residues. Per germline, CDR1 ENHRY and CDR2 SYGVKD. CDR3: CAISGGGAPNTEAFF. CDR3 bases: TGTGCCATCAGTGGGGGAGGAGCTCCGAACACTGAAGCTTTCTTT.

V is TRBV7-9 and J is TRBJ2-4; D possibly corresponds to TRBD1 (5 bases). V lost 7 bases and J 3 bases, leaving 19 bases between the germline ends. The CDR3 sequence is 16 residues long. Germline CDR1 is SEHNR and CDR2 is FQNEAQ (reference sequence). CDR3 sequence reads: CASKGREGMVKNIQYF. The DNA of the CDR3 is TGTGCCAGCAAGGGCAGGGAAGGAATGGTCAAAAACATTCAGTACTTC.

The sample holds a few counts of this clone. The J gene is TRBJ2-7, the V gene TRBV3-1 (or the pseudogene TRBV3-2); 8 positions agree with TRBD2. This CDR3 region has 16 residues. The V gene end was trimmed by 3 bases and the J gene end by 4 bases; junction bases not matched to a gene: 11. Germline V gives CDR1 LGHDT, CDR2 YNNKEL (reference sequence). CDR3 sequence (DNA): TGTGCCAGCAGCCATTCTACGGGACTAGGACTTTACGAGCAGTACTTC. Translation: CASSHSTGLGLYEQYF.

This chain joins TRBV5-1 and TRBJ2-1; a possible D gene is TRBD1 (6 bases). CDR3 size: 15 residues. Trimming took off 0 bases at V and 0 bases at J, with 7 bases between the two ends. Germline assignment: CDR1 SGHRS and CDR2 YFSETQ. Written as DNA, the CDR3 is TGCGCCAGCAGCTTGGCGGACAGCTCCTACAATGAGCAGTTCTTC. Its protein product is CASSLADSSYNEQFF.

CDR3 protein: CASSQAYQGSPLHF. The CDR3 nucleotides are TGTGCCAGCAGCCAAGCATATCAGGGTTCACCCCTCCACTTT. This sequence joins TRBV14 and TRBJ1-6; tentative D call: TRBD1 (5 bases). Germline V gene lookup returns CDR1 SGHDN and CDR2 FVKESK. The ends were cut back, 1 base at V and 9 bases at J, with 10 bases in the middle. CDR3 size: 14 residues. The whole variable domain, filled in from reference TRBV14 and TRBJ1-6, reads EAGVTQFPSHSVIEKGQTVTLRCDPISGHDNLYWYRRVMGKEIKFLLHFVKESKQDESGMPNNRFLAERTGGTYSTLKVQPAELEDSGVYFCASSQAYQGSPLHFGNGTRLTVT.

This rearrangement joins TRBV5-6 to TRBJ1-1; D is perhaps TRBD1 (6 bases). This CDR3 region has 13 residues. Trimming left V 5 bases short and J 10 bases short, with 18 bases between. CDR1 and CDR2 from the germline V gene are SGHDT and YYEEEE. The CDR3 nucleotides read TGTGCCAGCAGGAGAACAGGGACCGGCGGAGCTTTCTTT. Its translation is CASRRTGTGGAFF.

V and J are TRBV5-1 and TRBJ1-4; D is perhaps TRBD1 (5 bases). CDR1 is SGHRS, CDR2 YFSETQ, per germline. V was trimmed by 1 base and J by 8 bases, leaving 18 bases between them. This CDR3 has 16 residues. CDR3 loop: CASSLNGQGGWEKLFF. For the CDR3, the DNA is TGCGCCAGCAGCTTGAATGGGCAGGGCGGATGGGAAAAACTGTTTTTT.

The V gene is TRBV6-5, the J gene TRBJ1-1, with TRBD1 matching 7 bases. CDR1 is MNHEY and CDR2 is SVGAGI in the germline V gene. V lost 5 bases to trimming and J lost 5 bases; unmatched junction nucleotides: 5. This CDR3 comprises 13 residues. The CDR3 DNA follows: TGTGCCAGCAGTCACAGGGGCGGGACTGAAGCTTTCTTT. As protein: CASSHRGGTEAFF.

This chain links TRBV7-2 with TRBJ2-7, with D unresolved. V dropped 3 bases and J dropped 7 bases, with 7 bases sitting between them. Germline CDR1 and CDR2: SGHTA and FQGNSA. CDR3 length equals 11 residues. The DNA for the CDR3 is TGTGCCAGCAGCTTGTCCCAGGAGCAGTACTTC. Translation gives CASSLSQEQYF.

The CDR3 DNA reads as TGTGCCACTCGACAGGGATCTGAAGCTTTCTTT. This translates into CATRQGSEAFF. This rearrangement joins TRBV28 to TRBJ1-1, with 7 bases aligning to TRBD1. Germline CDR1 is MDHEN and CDR2 is SYDVKM. The CDR3 is 11 residues long. V shed 10 bases, J shed 6 bases, and the junction held 5 bases outside the gene matches.

This sequence joins TRBV5-1 and TRBJ2-6, with D maybe TRBD1 (5 bases). Germline V lookup: CDR1 SGHRS, CDR2 YFSETQ. The V and J ends lost 4 bases and 0 bases respectively, with 11 bases between them. The CDR3 runs to 16 residues. CDR3 in amino acids: CASSRQSISGANVLTF. The DNA of the CDR3 is TGCGCCAGCAGCCGACAGAGCATCTCTGGGGCCAACGTCCTGACTTTC.

The chain has TRBV11-3 and TRBJ2-6; D might be TRBD2 (6 bases). Between the trimmed V and J ends, which lost 6 bases and 0 bases, there was a span of 15 bases. CDR3 length: 17 residues. Germline V gene sequence: CDR1 SGHNT, CDR2 YENEEA. Here the CDR3 DNA reads TGTGCCAGCAGTCCAGCGGGCCCTGGCTCTGGGGCCAACGTCCTGACTTTC. It is translated as CASSPAGPGSGANVLTF.

In this sample, this clone turned up many times. This chain links TRBV5-1 with TRBJ1-4; weak D call: TRBD1 (5 bases). The ends were cut back, 4 bases at V and 5 bases at J, with 15 bases in the middle. Germline V gene sequence: CDR1 SGHRS, CDR2 YFSETQ. This CDR3 is built from 15 residues. CDR3 loop: CASSPGGGVNEKLFF. The CDR3 DNA reads as TGCGCCAGCAGCCCGGGGGGAGGGGTGAATGAAAAACTGTTTTTT. The full variable domain, in which reference TRBV5-1 and TRBJ1-4 provide the parts outside the CDR3, is KAGVTQTPRYLIKTRGQQVTLSCSPISGHRSVSWYQQTPGQGLQFLFEYFSETQRNKGNFPGRFSGRQFSNSRSEMNVSTLELGDSALYLCASSPGGGVNEKLFFGSGTQLSVL.

This clone occurred once. The chain is built from TRBV3-1 (or the pseudogene TRBV3-2) and TRBJ1-1; D is perhaps TRBD1 (5 bases). Germline values: CDR1 LGHDT, CDR2 YNNKEL (reference sequence). V was pared by 4 bases and J by 11 bases, with 20 bases between. This CDR3 has 14 amino acids. CDR3 protein: CASSPSPGNPLAFF. CDR3 nucleotides: TGTGCCAGCAGCCCTTCCCCAGGGAATCCATTGGCTTTCTTT.